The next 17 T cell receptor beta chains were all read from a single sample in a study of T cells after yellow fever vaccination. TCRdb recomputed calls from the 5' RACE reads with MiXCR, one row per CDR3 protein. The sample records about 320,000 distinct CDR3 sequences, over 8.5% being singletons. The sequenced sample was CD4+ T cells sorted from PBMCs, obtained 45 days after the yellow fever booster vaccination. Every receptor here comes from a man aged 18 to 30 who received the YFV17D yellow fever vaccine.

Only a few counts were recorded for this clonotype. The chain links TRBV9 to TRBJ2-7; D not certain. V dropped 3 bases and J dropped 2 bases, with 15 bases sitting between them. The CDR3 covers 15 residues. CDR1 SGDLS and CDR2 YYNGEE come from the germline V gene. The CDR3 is CASSAGERPAYEQYF. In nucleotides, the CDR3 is TGTGCCAGCAGCGCGGGCGAAAGACCTGCCTACGAGCAGTACTTC.

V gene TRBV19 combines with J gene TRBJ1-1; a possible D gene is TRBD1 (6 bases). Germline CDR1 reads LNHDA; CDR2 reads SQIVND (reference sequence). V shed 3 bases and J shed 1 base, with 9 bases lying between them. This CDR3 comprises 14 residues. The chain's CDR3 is CASSIRGRNTEAFF. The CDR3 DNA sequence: TGTGCCAGTAGTATCAGGGGCCGGAACACTGAAGCTTTCTTT.

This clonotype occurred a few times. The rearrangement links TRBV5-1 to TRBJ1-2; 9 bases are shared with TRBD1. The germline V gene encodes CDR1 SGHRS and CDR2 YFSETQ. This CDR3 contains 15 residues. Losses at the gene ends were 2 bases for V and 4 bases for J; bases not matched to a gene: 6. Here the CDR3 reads CASSLQGARGYGYTF. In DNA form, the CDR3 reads TGCGCCAGCAGCTTACAGGGGGCTCGAGGCTATGGCTACACCTTC.

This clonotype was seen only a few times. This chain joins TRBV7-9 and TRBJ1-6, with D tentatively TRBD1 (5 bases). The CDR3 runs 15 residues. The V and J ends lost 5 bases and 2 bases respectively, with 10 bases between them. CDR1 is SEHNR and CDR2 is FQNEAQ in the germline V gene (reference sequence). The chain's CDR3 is CASSGKTAYNSPLHF. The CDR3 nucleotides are TGTGCCAGCAGCGGAAAGACAGCCTATAATTCACCCCTCCACTTT.

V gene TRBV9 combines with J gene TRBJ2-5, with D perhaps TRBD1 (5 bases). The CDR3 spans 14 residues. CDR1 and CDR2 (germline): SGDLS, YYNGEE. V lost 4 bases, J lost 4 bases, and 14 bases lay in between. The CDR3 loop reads CASSPLTVGETQYF. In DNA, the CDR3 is TGTGCCAGCAGCCCTCTGACAGTCGGAGAGACCCAGTACTTC.

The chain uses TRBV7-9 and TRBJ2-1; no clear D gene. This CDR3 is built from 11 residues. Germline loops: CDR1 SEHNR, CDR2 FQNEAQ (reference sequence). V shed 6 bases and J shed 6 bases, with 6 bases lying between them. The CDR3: CASSRSNEQFF. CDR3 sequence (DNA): TGTGCCAGCAGTCGGTCCAATGAGCAGTTCTTC.

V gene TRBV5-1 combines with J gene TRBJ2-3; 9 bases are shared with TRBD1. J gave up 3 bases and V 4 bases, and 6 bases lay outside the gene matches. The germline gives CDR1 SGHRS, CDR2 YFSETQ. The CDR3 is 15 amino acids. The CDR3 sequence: CASSPGDRATDTQYF. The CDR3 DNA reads TGCGCCAGCAGCCCCGGGGACAGGGCGACAGATACGCAGTATTTT.

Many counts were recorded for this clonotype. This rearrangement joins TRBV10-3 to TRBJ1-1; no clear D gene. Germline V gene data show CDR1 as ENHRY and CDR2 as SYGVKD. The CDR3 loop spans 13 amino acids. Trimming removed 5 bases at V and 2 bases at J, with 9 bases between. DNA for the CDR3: TGTGCCATCAGTAGAGACACAAACACTGAAGCTTTCTTT. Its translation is CAISRDTNTEAFF.

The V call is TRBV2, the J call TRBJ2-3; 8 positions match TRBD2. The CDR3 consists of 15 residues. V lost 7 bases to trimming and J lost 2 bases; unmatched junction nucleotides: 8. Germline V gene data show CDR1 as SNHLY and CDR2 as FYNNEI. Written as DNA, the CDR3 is TGTGCCAGCACCGTCTTAGCGGGGAACACAGATACGCAGTATTTT. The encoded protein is CASTVLAGNTDTQYF.

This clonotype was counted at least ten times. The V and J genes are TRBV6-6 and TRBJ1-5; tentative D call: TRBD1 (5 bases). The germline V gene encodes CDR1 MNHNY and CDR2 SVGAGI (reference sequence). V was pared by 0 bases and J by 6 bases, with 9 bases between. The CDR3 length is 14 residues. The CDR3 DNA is TGTGCCAGCAGTTACTCCCAGGGTTTTCAGCCCCAGCATTTT. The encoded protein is CASSYSQGFQPQHF.

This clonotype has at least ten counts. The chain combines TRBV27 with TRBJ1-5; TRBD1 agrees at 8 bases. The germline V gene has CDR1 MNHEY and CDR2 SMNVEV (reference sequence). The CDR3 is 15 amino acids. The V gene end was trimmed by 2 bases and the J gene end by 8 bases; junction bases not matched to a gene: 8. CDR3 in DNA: TGTGCCAGCAGTTTAAAGCCGACAGGGGCGAAGCCCCAGCATTTT. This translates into CASSLKPTGAKPQHF.

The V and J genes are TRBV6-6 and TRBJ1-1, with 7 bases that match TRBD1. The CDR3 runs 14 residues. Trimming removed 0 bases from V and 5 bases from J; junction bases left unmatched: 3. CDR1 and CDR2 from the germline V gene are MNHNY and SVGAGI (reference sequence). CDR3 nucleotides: TGTGCCAGCAGTTACTCGACAGGGCCGACTGAAGCTTTCTTT. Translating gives CASSYSTGPTEAFF.

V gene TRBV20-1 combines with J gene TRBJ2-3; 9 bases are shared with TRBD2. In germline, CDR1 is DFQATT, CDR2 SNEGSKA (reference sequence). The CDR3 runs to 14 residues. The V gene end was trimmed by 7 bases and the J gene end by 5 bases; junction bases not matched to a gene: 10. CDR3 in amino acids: CSVPRGGLGDTQYF. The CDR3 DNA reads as TGCAGTGTGCCGCGGGGGGGTCTGGGAGATACGCAGTATTTT.

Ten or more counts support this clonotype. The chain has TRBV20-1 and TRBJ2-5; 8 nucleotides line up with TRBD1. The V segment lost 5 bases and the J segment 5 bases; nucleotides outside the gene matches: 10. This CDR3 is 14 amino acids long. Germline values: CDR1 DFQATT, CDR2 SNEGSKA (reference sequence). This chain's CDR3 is CSAPRRTGTETQYF. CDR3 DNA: TGCAGTGCTCCGAGAAGGACAGGGACGGAGACCCAGTACTTC.

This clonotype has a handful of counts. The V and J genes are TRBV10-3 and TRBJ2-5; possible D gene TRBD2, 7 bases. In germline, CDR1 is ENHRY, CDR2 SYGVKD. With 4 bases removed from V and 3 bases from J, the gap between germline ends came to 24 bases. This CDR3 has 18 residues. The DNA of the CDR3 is TGTGCCATCAGTGCCATAAAGGGGGGGCTGGGCCAAAAAGAGACCCAGTACTTC. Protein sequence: CAISAIKGGLGQKETQYF.

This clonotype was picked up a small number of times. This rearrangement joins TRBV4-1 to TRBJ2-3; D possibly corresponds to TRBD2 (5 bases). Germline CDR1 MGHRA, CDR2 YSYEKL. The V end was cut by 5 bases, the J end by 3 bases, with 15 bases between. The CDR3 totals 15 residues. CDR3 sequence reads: CASSYHPGETDTQYF. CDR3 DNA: TGCGCCAGCAGCTATCACCCCGGGGAAACAGATACGCAGTATTTT.

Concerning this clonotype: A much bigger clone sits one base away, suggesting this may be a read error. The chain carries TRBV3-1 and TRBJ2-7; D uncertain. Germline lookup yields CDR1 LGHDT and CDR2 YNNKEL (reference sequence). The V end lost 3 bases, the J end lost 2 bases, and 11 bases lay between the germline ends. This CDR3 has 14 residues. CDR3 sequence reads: CASSHGVPAYEQYF. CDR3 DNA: TGTGCCAGCAGCCACGGAGTCCCAGCCTACGAGCAGTACTTC.